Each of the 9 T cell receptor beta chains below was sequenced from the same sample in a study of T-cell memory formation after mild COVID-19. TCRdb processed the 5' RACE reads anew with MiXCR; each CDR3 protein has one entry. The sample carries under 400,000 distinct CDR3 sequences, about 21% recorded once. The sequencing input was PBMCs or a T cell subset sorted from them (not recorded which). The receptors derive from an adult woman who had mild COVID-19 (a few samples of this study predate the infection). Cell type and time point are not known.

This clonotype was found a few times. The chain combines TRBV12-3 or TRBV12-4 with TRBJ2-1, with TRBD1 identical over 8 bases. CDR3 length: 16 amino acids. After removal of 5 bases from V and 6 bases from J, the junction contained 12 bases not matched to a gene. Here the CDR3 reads CASSPRDRSIGNEQFF. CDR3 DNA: TGTGCCAGCAGTCCCCGGGACAGGTCAATAGGCAATGAGCAGTTCTTC.

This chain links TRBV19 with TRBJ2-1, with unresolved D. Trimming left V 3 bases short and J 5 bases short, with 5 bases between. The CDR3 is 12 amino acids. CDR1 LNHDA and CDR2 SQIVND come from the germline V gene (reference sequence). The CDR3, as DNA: TGTGCCAGTAGTATCGTTGACAATGAGCAGTTCTTC. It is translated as CASSIVDNEQFF.

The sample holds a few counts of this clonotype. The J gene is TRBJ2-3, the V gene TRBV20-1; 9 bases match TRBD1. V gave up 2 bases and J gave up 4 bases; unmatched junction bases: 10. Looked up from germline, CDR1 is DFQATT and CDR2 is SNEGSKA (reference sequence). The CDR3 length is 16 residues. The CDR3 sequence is CSARSGMDRGADTQYF. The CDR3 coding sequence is TGCAGTGCTAGATCGGGAATGGACAGGGGAGCAGATACGCAGTATTTT.

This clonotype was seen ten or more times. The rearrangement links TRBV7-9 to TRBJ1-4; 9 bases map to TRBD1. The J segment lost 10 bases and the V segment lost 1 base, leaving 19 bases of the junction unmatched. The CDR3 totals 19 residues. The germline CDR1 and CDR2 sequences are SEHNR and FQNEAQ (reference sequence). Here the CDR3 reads CASSLEGQGWPRGSGKLFF. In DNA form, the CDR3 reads TGTGCCAGCAGCTTAGAGGGACAGGGCTGGCCCCGGGGATCCGGAAAACTGTTTTTT.

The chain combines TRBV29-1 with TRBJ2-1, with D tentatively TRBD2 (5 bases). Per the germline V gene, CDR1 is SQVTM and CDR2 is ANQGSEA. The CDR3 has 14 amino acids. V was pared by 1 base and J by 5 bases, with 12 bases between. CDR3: CSVEGQAGNNEQFF. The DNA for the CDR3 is TGCAGCGTTGAAGGTCAGGCGGGTAACAATGAGCAGTTCTTC.

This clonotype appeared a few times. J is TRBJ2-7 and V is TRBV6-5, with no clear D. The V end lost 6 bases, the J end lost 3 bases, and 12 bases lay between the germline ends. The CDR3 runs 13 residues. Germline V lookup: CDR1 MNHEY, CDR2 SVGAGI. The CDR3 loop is CASSLTLNYEQYF. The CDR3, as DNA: TGTGCCAGCAGCCTCACCCTAAACTACGAGCAGTACTTC.

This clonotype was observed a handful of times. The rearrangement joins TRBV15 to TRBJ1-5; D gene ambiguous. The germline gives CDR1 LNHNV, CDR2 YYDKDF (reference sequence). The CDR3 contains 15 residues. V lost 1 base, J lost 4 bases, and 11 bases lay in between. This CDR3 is CATSRVGSANQPQHF. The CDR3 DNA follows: TGTGCCACCAGCAGAGTTGGCAGTGCAAATCAGCCCCAGCATTTT.

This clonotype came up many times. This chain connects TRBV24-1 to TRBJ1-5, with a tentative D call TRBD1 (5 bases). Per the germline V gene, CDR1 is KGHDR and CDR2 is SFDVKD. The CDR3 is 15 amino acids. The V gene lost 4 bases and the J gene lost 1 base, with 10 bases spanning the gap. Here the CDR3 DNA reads TGTGCCACCAGTGACGGGGCCTGGAGCAATCAGCCCCAGCATTTT. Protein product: CATSDGAWSNQPQHF.

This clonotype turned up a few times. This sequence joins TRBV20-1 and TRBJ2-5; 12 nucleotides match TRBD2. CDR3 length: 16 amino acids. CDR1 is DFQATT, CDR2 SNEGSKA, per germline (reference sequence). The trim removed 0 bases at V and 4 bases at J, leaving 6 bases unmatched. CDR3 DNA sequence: TGCAGTGCTAGAGACTACGGACTAGCGGGAAGAGAGACCCAGTACTTC. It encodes CSARDYGLAGRETQYF.